The 11 T cell receptor beta chains presented below share a single source sample, sequenced in a study of cytomegalovirus exposure and HLA in healthy donors. The PCR had 60 Vbeta and 13 Jbeta primers. Repertoires were generated with immunoSEQ multiplex PCR, while TCRdb's copy carries only in-frame clones and drops some. The profile shows 130,000 to 150,000 clones, about 80% of them singletons. Sequenced: PBMCs. These receptors were collected from a man in his forties in good health and CMV-seropositive.

The DNA for the CDR3 is TGTGCCAGCAGCTTTAGCGGGAGTTACGAGCAGTACTTC. Protein sequence: CASSFSGSYEQYF. The chain carries TRBV5-4 and TRBJ2-7; TRBD2 matches at 9 bases. With V trimmed by 2 bases and J by 4 bases, 1 base remained unmatched. CDR1 SGHNT and CDR2 YYREEE come from the germline V gene (reference sequence). This CDR3 is built from 13 residues. Combining the CDR3 with reference TRBV5-4 and TRBJ2-7 gives the whole variable domain ETGVTQSPTHLIKTRGQQVTLRCSSQSGHNTVSWYQQALGQGPQFIFQYYREEENGRGNFPPRFSGLQFPNYSSELNVNALELDDSALYLCASSFSGSYEQYFGPGTRLTVT.

The CDR3 DNA sequence: TGTGCCAGCAAAGCGGGATCTTTTTCCGGGGAGCTGTTTTTT. Translating gives CASKAGSFSGELFF. The chain links TRBV7-9 to TRBJ1-3; TRBD2 aligns across 7 bases. The J call may not be correct, given that the DNA end is closer to TRBJ2-2. Germline V gene sequence: CDR1 SEHNR, CDR2 FQNEAQ (reference sequence). This CDR3 comprises 14 residues.

The rearrangement uses TRBV5-1 and TRBJ2-7; 9 bases are shared with TRBD1. The ends lost 0 bases at V and 6 bases at J; junction bases unmatched: 4. CDR1 is SGHRS and CDR2 is YFSETQ in the germline V gene. The CDR3 totals 14 residues. DNA for the CDR3: TGCGCCAGCAGCTTGGGGACAGGGGTGGGCGAGCAGTACTTC. Protein: CASSLGTGVGEQYF.

The CDR3 spells CASSAASGKADTQYF. The DNA of the CDR3 is TGCGCCAGCAGTGCAGCTAGCGGGAAAGCAGATACGCAGTATTTT. The chain carries TRBV10-2 and TRBJ2-3; 9 nucleotides match TRBD2. The CDR3 length is 15 residues. CDR1 is WSHSY, CDR2 SAAADI, per germline. Trimming at V came to 4 bases and at J to 4 bases, leaving 6 bases not matched to a gene.

The chain employs TRBV27 and TRBJ1-6, with a tentative D call TRBD1 (6 bases). V shed 3 bases and J shed 7 bases, with 13 bases lying between them. The CDR3 contains 15 residues. The germline V gene encodes CDR1 MNHEY and CDR2 SMNVEV (reference sequence). CDR3 sequence reads: CASSLRQGLNSPLHF. The CDR3 DNA is TGTGCCAGCAGTTTGAGGCAGGGGTTGAATTCACCCCTCCACTTT.

The V call is TRBV5-1, the J call TRBJ2-5; 10 bases are shared with TRBD1. Losses at the gene ends were 0 bases for V and 2 bases for J; bases not matched to a gene: 4. Germline loops: CDR1 SGHRS, CDR2 YFSETQ. This CDR3 contains 16 residues. The CDR3 sequence: CASSLGWTGGQETQYF. The CDR3 region has the DNA TGCGCCAGCAGCTTGGGATGGACAGGGGGACAAGAGACCCAGTACTTC.

This clone appeared a few times. The chain couples TRBV5-1 to TRBJ1-1; D perhaps matches TRBD1 (6 bases). Trimming pared 0 bases from V and 3 bases from J, leaving 9 bases between. The length of the CDR3 is 14 residues. Germline loops: CDR1 SGHRS, CDR2 YFSETQ. The CDR3 here is CASSLGGGDTEAFF. CDR3 sequence (DNA): TGCGCCAGCAGCTTGGGAGGGGGGGACACTGAAGCTTTCTTT.

This chain uses TRBV27 with TRBJ1-2, with unresolved D. CDR3 length equals 12 residues. V was trimmed by 2 bases and J by 8 bases, leaving 9 bases between them. Germline V gene lookup returns CDR1 MNHEY and CDR2 SMNVEV (reference sequence). The CDR3 coding sequence is TGTGCCAGCAGTTTACGAGGAAGCGGCTACACCTTC. Translated, it gives CASSLRGSGYTF.

The chain employs TRBV2 and TRBJ1-2, with a tentative D call TRBD1 (5 bases). The CDR3 covers 12 residues. Trimming took off 6 bases at V and 4 bases at J, with 9 bases between the two ends. The germline CDR1 and CDR2 sequences are SNHLY and FYNNEI. The CDR3 bases are TGTGCCAGCAGCGGACAAGTCTATGGCTACACCTTC. It is translated as CASSGQVYGYTF. Full variable domain (rest looked up from reference TRBV2 and TRBJ1-2): EPEVTQTPSHQVTQMGQEVILRCVPISNHLYFYWYRQILGQKVEFLVSFYNNEISEKSEIFDDQFSVERPDGSNFTLKIRSTKLEDSAMYFCASSGQVYGYTFGSGTRLTVV.

V is TRBV27 and J is TRBJ2-5, with D perhaps TRBD2 (6 bases). The DNA end favors TRBJ2-7, so the J call may be wrong. Germline assignment: CDR1 MNHEY and CDR2 SMNVEV (reference sequence). This CDR3 is built from 15 residues. In nucleotides, the CDR3 is TGTGCCAGCAGTTTATCGCGGGGAGGCGCCTACGAGCAGTACTTC. As protein: CASSLSRGGAYEQYF.

This clone was detected only a few times. The chain joins TRBV2 to TRBJ2-1, with a possible D match to TRBD2 (6 bases). From germline, CDR1 is SNHLY and CDR2 FYNNEI. The CDR3 is 11 residues long. The DNA of the CDR3 is TGTGCGAGCGGGCCCTACAATGAGCAGTTCTTC. This encodes CASGPYNEQFF.